This note documents a single T cell receptor (beta chain) sequence. Its antigen remains unidentified. The CDR3 length is 12 residues. TCRdb processed the multiplex PCR reads anew with MiXCR; each CDR3 protein has one entry. The data contain fewer than 200,000 distinct CDR3 sequences, approximately 30% of them seen just once; the ten biggest clones take up 4.3%. The data originate from a study of breast tumors, draining lymph nodes, adjacent tissues. Study conclusions and caveats: Tumor TCR diversity was below lymph nodes but above nontumor tissue. Findings are consistent with lymph node origin and intratumoral expansion of most tumor T cells. Tumor and nontumor repertoires were significantly more similar in luminal-like than in basal-like breast cancer. Data only fit, rather than demonstrated, lymph node origin of most tumor T cells.

Breast cancer patients provided tissue from their axillary draining lymph nodes. Sequences were obtained from axillary lymph node tissue. This chain links TRBV21-1 with TRBJ2-7; TRBD2, the table's D call, lacks a check against the DNA. TRBV21-1 constitutes a pseudogene. The TCR was taken from a female donor with breast cancer. Some clones in this sample may be carry-over from other donors' samples. The CDR3 DNA is TGTGCCAGCAGCAAGAGGGCCTACGAGCATACCTTC. Its translation is CASSKRAYEHTF.